The clone carrying this T cell receptor beta chain was counted once. The data stem from a study of lymphopenia after photon versus proton radiotherapy. The CDR3 consists of 13 residues. V gave up 1 base and J gave up 7 bases, with 11 bases separating them. Germline V gene data show CDR1 as SGHDT and CDR2 as YYEEEE. Libraries were prepared by immunoSEQ multiplex PCR; TCRdb keeps only in-frame clonotypes and omits some of them. The top ten hold 5% to 8.5% of the sample, which has some 30,000 clones, roughly nine tenths seen once. The rearrangement uses TRBV5-6 and TRBJ1-1; possibly TRBD1 for D (6 bases). This clonotype was sampled from a woman aged 70-85 years with pancreatic cancer. Some clones in this sample may be carry-over from other donors' samples. Sample: peripheral blood, taken from a patient treated with proton-based radiotherapy. The CDR3 loop reads CASSLTGQGEAFF. CDR3 bases: TGTGCCAGCAGCTTGACAGGGCAGGGTGAAGCTTTCTTT.